This T cell receptor beta chain stems from a study of cytomegalovirus exposure and HLA in healthy donors. Whole-study results and caveats: It was 150 to 200 TCR beta chains that were listed as cytomegalovirus-associated. There were some public TCRs occurring in many donors, but most TCR sequences were rare. A later analysis reported that several of the most significant clusters appeared to be linked to common viral pathogens, among them Epstein-Barr virus.

In regard to this clone: Antigen specificity is unknown. Sequence at one end of the junction differs from germline and may be a read error.

The CDR3 consists of 13 residues. Germline CDR1 MNHEY, CDR2 SMNVEV (reference sequence). It was with 60 Vbeta and 13 Jbeta primers that the PCR ran. TCRdb's table, derived via immunoSEQ multiplex PCR, lists solely in-frame clones and lacks some. The sample contains more than 95,000 clones, 70% to 85% of which appear only once. As for the donors, each was a healthy bone marrow donor. J is TRBJ2-7 and V is TRBV27; D perhaps matches TRBD1 (6 bases). The receptor's source is a woman aged 18-29 years in good health and CMV-seropositive. What was sequenced was PBMCs. CDR3 DNA sequence: TGTGCCAGCAGTCTATCCCCGGACAGCGAGCAGTACTTC. Translated, it gives CASSLSPDSEQYF.